The 8 T cell receptor beta chains in this list originate from one sample, sequenced in a study of cytomegalovirus exposure and HLA in healthy donors. This PCR relied on a set of 60 Vbeta primers and 13 Jbeta primers. The method was immunoSEQ multiplex PCR; TCRdb's version includes in-frame clones alone and lacks a portion of them. The sample holds about 130,000 clones; about four fifths are singletons and the top ten take over 3%. Input material: PBMCs. The receptors originated from a woman aged 40 to 50 in good health and CMV-seronegative.

The chain combines TRBV6-5 with TRBJ2-5, with D tentatively TRBD1 (6 bases). The end of the DNA aligns better with TRBJ2-7, so the J call may be wrong. The CDR3 length is 14 residues. Looked up from germline, CDR1 is MNHEY and CDR2 is SVGAGI. The CDR3 sequence: CASSYHRDSYEQYF. CDR3 coding DNA: TGTGCCAGCAGTTACCACAGGGATTCGTACGAGCAGTACTTC.

This clone has only a few counts. The rearrangement uses TRBV6-6 and TRBJ2-1; the match to TRBD2 covers 7 bases. The length of the CDR3 is 15 residues. The J segment lost 4 bases and the V segment lost 2 bases, leaving 5 bases of the junction unmatched. Germline values: CDR1 MNHNY, CDR2 SVGAGI (reference sequence). The CDR3 here is CASSYPSGLYNEQFF. CDR3 sequence (DNA): TGTGCCAGCAGTTACCCTAGCGGACTATACAATGAGCAGTTCTTC.

V usage is TRBV19 and J usage is TRBJ2-7; 7 bases agree with TRBD1. After removal of 10 bases from V and 5 bases from J, the junction contained 11 bases not matched to a gene. Per germline, CDR1 LNHDA and CDR2 SQIVND (reference sequence). The CDR3 totals 13 residues. CDR3 sequence: CATAPTGYNEQYF. CDR3 DNA: TGTGCCACCGCCCCGACAGGGTACAACGAGCAGTACTTC.

The chain joins TRBV6-1 to TRBJ1-2; TRBD1 agrees at 8 bases. The CDR3 sequence is 15 residues long. Germline CDR1 is MNHNS and CDR2 is SASEGT. Trimming took 7 bases from V and 4 from J; bases not matched to a gene: 11. This CDR3 reads CASTQVGTGPYGYTF. The CDR3, as DNA: TGTGCCAGCACTCAAGTCGGGACAGGCCCCTATGGCTACACCTTC.

This clone was counted only a few times. The chain has TRBV29-1 and TRBJ2-7; 9 bases are shared with TRBD1. The CDR3 runs to 14 residues. Trimming at V came to 7 bases and at J to 2 bases, leaving 9 bases not matched to a gene. Germline loops: CDR1 SQVTM, CDR2 ANQGSEA. The CDR3 DNA sequence: TGCAGCGCCTTTCCGGGACAGGGCCCCTACGAGCAGTACTTC. It specifies CSAFPGQGPYEQYF.

The chain uses TRBV9 and TRBJ1-6, with D possibly TRBD1 on 6 matching bases. Trimming cost V 4 bases and J 6 bases, with 14 bases left between them. From germline, CDR1 is SGDLS and CDR2 YYNGEE. This CDR3 contains 15 residues. The CDR3 DNA reads as TGTGCCAGCAGCCCCACAGGGAGGGGTAATTCACCCCTCCACTTT. Translated: CASSPTGRGNSPLHF.

This sequence joins TRBV25-1 and TRBJ1-1; weak D call: TRBD1 (5 bases). The CDR3 contains 14 residues. The germline V gene has CDR1 MGHDK and CDR2 SYGVNS. The ends were cut back, 3 bases at V and 5 bases at J, with 13 bases in the middle. As DNA, the CDR3 is TGTGCCAGCAGTGAGGGGCAGGGTGAGACTGAAGCTTTCTTT. Translating it yields CASSEGQGETEAFF.

The rearrangement uses TRBV2 and TRBJ1-2; tentative D call: TRBD1 (6 bases). Germline values: CDR1 SNHLY, CDR2 FYNNEI. The CDR3 contains 13 residues. Deletions cut 6 bases from V and 5 bases from J, with 13 bases between. The CDR3 sequence is CASRTDRLYGYTF. The CDR3 DNA follows: TGTGCCAGCAGAACAGACAGGCTATATGGCTACACCTTC.